The clone carrying this T cell receptor beta chain was counted once. The antigen is undetermined. Measured with immunoSEQ multiplex PCR; TCRdb has only the in-frame clones, and not every one. The table records tens of thousands of clones, approximately 90% of them present only once. The data derive from a study of graft-versus-host responses after intestinal transplantation. Looking at the study overall: Anti-thymocyte globulin induction preceded three to four years of tacrolimus and steroid maintenance in all recipients. Whole-study findings and limits: Analysis identified GvH clones in recipient marrow, with some appearing first in ileum or blood.

The CDR3 has 17 amino acids. Per germline, CDR1 LGHNA and CDR2 YNFKEQ. Trimming shortened V by 1 base and J by 3 bases, and 18 bases separated the two germline ends. This rearrangement joins TRBV4-2 to TRBJ1-2; TRBD1 is a possible D gene (6 bases). The receptor comes from a human patient who received an intestinal transplant, so some T cells may come from the graft donor. Sequenced material: PBMCs, taken 26 days after transplant. DNA for the CDR3: TGTGCCAGCAGCCAAGGGCCCGAGAGGGACACTTACTATGGCTACACCTTC. It is translated as CASSQGPERDTYYGYTF.